The rows below give T cell receptor beta chains drawn from one sample of a study of blood T cell repertoires in COVID-19. Generated by immunoSEQ multiplex PCR, the TCRdb table keeps only in-frame clones and is missing some. The table includes under 350,000 clones, around 85% detected once. The sequencing input was peripheral blood. These TCRs come from a human donor in a cohort sampled during active COVID-19. Each CDR3 is given with its conserved first and last residue. A D gene is named only where the DNA matches it firmly. Size is stated for part of the rows, as once, few or many counts, or as a class when the clone is expanded.

V: TRBV9; J: TRBJ1-1; size: -; D: TRBD1; CDR3: CASSEPSDRENTEAFF; DNA: TGTGCCAGCAGCGAGCCCAGTGACAGGGAGAACACTGAAGCTTTCTTT
V: TRBV19; J: TRBJ1-2; size: once; D: TRBD1; CDR3: CASSTGGTGFSYGYTF; DNA: TGTGCCAGTAGTACGGGCGGGACAGGGTTTTCCTATGGCTACACCTTC
V: TRBV10-3; J: TRBJ1-2; size: -; D: TRBD1; CDR3: CAIRKFGTGASNYGYTF; DNA: TGTGCCATCAGGAAGTTCGGGACAGGGGCTTCTAACTATGGCTACACCTTC
V: TRBV5-4; J: TRBJ1-2; size: -; D: TRBD1; CDR3: CASSSGQVVTNYGYTF; DNA: TGTGCCAGCAGCTCTGGACAGGTTGTAACTAACTATGGCTACACCTTC
V: TRBV29-1; J: TRBJ2-1; size: -; D: TRBD2; CDR3: CSVKLAATSNEQFF; DNA: TGCAGCGTAAAACTAGCGGCGACGTCCAATGAGCAGTTCTTC
V: TRBV6-5; J: TRBJ1-2; size: -; D: -; CDR3: CASSLGWGVNYGYTF; DNA: TGTGCCAGCAGCCTTGGGTGGGGGGTTAACTATGGCTACACCTTC
V: TRBV5-1; J: TRBJ2-2; size: -; D: -; CDR3: CASRNPSGELFF; DNA: TGCGCCAGCAGAAATCCTTCTGGGGAGCTGTTTTTT
V: TRBV12-3/TRBV12-4; J: TRBJ1-2; size: few; D: TRBD1; CDR3: CASSRQGNYGYTF; DNA: TGTGCCAGCAGCCGACAGGGGAACTATGGCTACACCTTC
V: TRBV30; J: TRBJ1-6; size: -; D: -; CDR3: CAWSVGVRVDSPLHF; DNA: TGTGCCTGGAGTGTTGGTGTCCGGGTGGATTCACCCCTCCACTTT
V: TRBV7-9; J: TRBJ1-1; size: -; D: -; CDR3: CASSLGQGMNTEAFF; DNA: TGTGCCAGCAGCTTAGGGCAGGGGATGAACACTGAAGCTTTCTTT
V: TRBV7-2; J: TRBJ2-3; size: -; D: TRBD2; CDR3: CASSRLAGGPGDTQYF; DNA: TGTGCCAGCAGCCGTCTAGCGGGGGGGCCGGGAGATACGCAGTATTTT
V: TRBV30; J: TRBJ2-3; size: -; D: -; CDR3: CAWRWGEGIGTDTQYF; DNA: TGTGCCTGGAGGTGGGGCGAAGGAATTGGAACAGATACGCAGTATTTT
V: TRBV6-6; J: TRBJ1-4; size: -; D: -; CDR3: CASSWRENEKLFF; DNA: TGTGCCAGCAGTTGGCGGGAGAATGAAAAACTGTTTTTT
V: TRBV7-8; J: TRBJ1-1; size: -; D: -; CDR3: CASSLASGLGTEAFF; DNA: TGTGCCAGCAGCTTAGCTTCCGGACTTGGGACTGAAGCTTTCTTT
V: TRBV5-4; J: TRBJ2-7; size: -; D: TRBD1; CDR3: CASSLGDRESYEQYF; DNA: TGTGCCAGCAGCTTGGGTGACAGGGAGTCCTACGAGCAGTACTTC
V: TRBV18; J: TRBJ1-2; size: -; D: -; CDR3: CASSPRGGDNYGYTF; DNA: TGTGCCAGCTCACCGCGGGGGGGCGATAACTATGGCTACACCTTC
V: TRBV18; J: TRBJ1-2; size: -; D: -; CDR3: CASSPSGYYGYTF; DNA: TGTGCCAGCTCACCGTCAGGTTACTATGGCTACACCTTC
V: TRBV6-1; J: TRBJ1-4; size: -; D: TRBD1; CDR3: CASSGDRSATNEKLFF; DNA: TGTGCCAGCAGTGGGGACAGGTCTGCAACTAATGAAAAACTGTTTTTT
V: TRBV2; J: TRBJ2-7; size: once; D: -; CDR3: CASSEVAGQGHNEQYF; DNA: TGTGCCAGCAGTGAGGTAGCGGGACAGGGCCATAACGAGCAGTACTTC
V: TRBV7-2; J: TRBJ2-1; size: -; D: -; CDR3: CASSFFRGAGEQFF; DNA: TGTGCCAGCAGCTTTTTTCGGGGGGCCGGTGAGCAGTTCTTC
V: TRBV27; J: TRBJ2-3; size: -; D: TRBD1; CDR3: CASTRTGPTDTQYF; DNA: TGTGCCAGCACCCGGACAGGGCCCACAGATACGCAGTATTTT
V: TRBV10-1; J: TRBJ2-3; size: -; D: -; CDR3: CASSVSSDTQYF; DNA: TGCGCCAGCAGTGTTAGTTCAGATACGCAGTATTTT
V: TRBV30; J: TRBJ1-4; size: -; D: TRBD1; CDR3: CAWSFGQGLNEKLFF; DNA: TGTGCCTGGAGCTTTGGACAGGGACTGAATGAAAAACTGTTTTTT
V: TRBV19; J: TRBJ1-1; size: -; D: -; CDR3: CASSTIQVPNTEAFF; DNA: TGTGCCAGTAGTACAATACAGGTGCCGAACACTGAAGCTTTCTTT
V: TRBV7-9; J: TRBJ2-7; size: once; D: TRBD2; CDR3: CASRYAGGTYEQYF; DNA: TGTGCCAGCAGATACGCGGGGGGGACCTACGAGCAGTACTTC
V: TRBV28; J: TRBJ2-3; size: few; D: -; CDR3: CASTSSTDTQYF; DNA: TGTGCCAGCACTTCCTCCACAGATACGCAGTATTTT
V: TRBV10-3; J: TRBJ2-3; size: -; D: TRBD2; CDR3: CAISGTSGQHTDTQYF; DNA: TGTGCCATCAGTGGGACTAGCGGGCAGCACACAGATACGCAGTATTTT
V: TRBV10-3; J: TRBJ1-2; size: -; D: -; CDR3: CAISGGEANYGYTF; DNA: TGTGCCATCAGTGGGGGGGAAGCTAACTATGGCTACACCTTC
V: TRBV5-1; J: TRBJ1-2; size: once; D: -; CDR3: CASSLAKTSNYGYTF; DNA: TGCGCCAGCAGCCTGGCTAAGACATCCAACTATGGCTACACCTTC
V: TRBV24-1; J: TRBJ2-1; size: -; D: -; CDR3: CATSDLEPGSYNEQFF; DNA: TGTGCCACCAGTGATTTGGAGCCAGGCTCCTACAATGAGCAGTTCTTC
V: TRBV29-1; J: TRBJ1-1; size: few; D: -; CDR3: CSSKPRESRAEAFF; DNA: TGCAGCTCCAAGCCCAGGGAATCTAGAGCTGAAGCTTTCTTT
V: TRBV2; J: TRBJ2-3; size: -; D: TRBD2; CDR3: CASMGSGVSTDTQYF; DNA: TGTGCCAGCATGGGTAGCGGGGTTAGCACAGATACGCAGTATTTT
V: TRBV9; J: TRBJ1-1; size: -; D: -; CDR3: CASSVGGRNTEAFF; DNA: TGTGCCAGCAGCGTAGGAGGTAGGAACACTGAAGCTTTCTTT
V: TRBV24-1; J: TRBJ1-2; size: -; D: -; CDR3: CATSDPREINYGYTF; DNA: TGTGCCACCAGTGATCCTCGGGAAATTAACTATGGCTACACCTTC
V: TRBV6-2/TRBV6-3; J: TRBJ2-2; size: -; D: TRBD2; CDR3: CASSLTAGAGELFF; DNA: TGTGCCAGCAGTTTGACTGCGGGGGCCGGGGAGCTGTTTTTT
V: TRBV3-1/TRBV3-2; J: TRBJ2-2; size: -; D: TRBD2; CDR3: CASSHGTSGGANTGELFF; DNA: TGTGCCAGCAGCCACGGGACTAGCGGGGGGGCGAACACCGGGGAGCTGTTTTTT
V: TRBV13; J: TRBJ1-2; size: -; D: TRBD1; CDR3: CASSLGLQGVGGYTF; DNA: TGTGCCAGCAGCCTGGGCCTACAGGGGGTCGGTGGCTACACCTTC
V: TRBV21-1; J: TRBJ2-4; size: -; D: -; CDR3: CASSIGTGGVFTPIQYF; DNA: TGTGCCAGCAGCATAGGGACAGGGGGCGTTTTTACCCCCATTCAGTACTTC
V: TRBV3-1/TRBV3-2; J: TRBJ2-3; size: -; D: TRBD1; CDR3: CASSQTGTGLLTDTQYF; DNA: TGTGCCAGCAGCCAAACCGGGACAGGCCTACTCACAGATACGCAGTATTTT
V: TRBV11-2; J: TRBJ2-7; size: -; D: TRBD2; CDR3: CASSLAGGPYEQYF; DNA: TGTGCCAGCAGCTTAGCGGGGGGGCCCTACGAGCAGTACTTC
V: TRBV19; J: TRBJ1-1; size: -; D: -; CDR3: CASSRQQNTEAFF; DNA: TGTGCCAGTAGTAGACAGCAGAACACTGAAGCTTTCTTT
V: TRBV2; J: TRBJ2-3; size: -; D: -; CDR3: CASHFPLQGGSDTQYF; DNA: TGTGCCAGCCATTTTCCCCTTCAGGGGGGTTCAGATACGCAGTATTTT
V: TRBV24-1; J: TRBJ2-2; size: -; D: TRBD1; CDR3: CATSDSDRGRVATGELFF; DNA: TGTGCCACCAGTGATTCGGACAGGGGTAGGGTGGCCACCGGGGAGCTGTTTTTT
V: TRBV19; J: TRBJ1-2; size: -; D: -; CDR3: CASKEVFYGYTF; DNA: TGTGCCAGTAAGGAGGTTTTTTATGGCTACACCTTC
V: TRBV5-3; J: TRBJ2-7; size: -; D: -; CDR3: CARSLAPRKHYEQYF; DNA: TGTGCCAGAAGCTTGGCGCCCAGGAAGCACTACGAGCAGTACTTC
V: TRBV24-1; J: TRBJ2-1; size: -; D: TRBD1; CDR3: CATSEEQGANEQFF; DNA: TGTGCCACCAGTGAGGAGCAGGGGGCGAACGAGCAGTTCTTC
V: TRBV9; J: TRBJ2-7; size: -; D: TRBD1; CDR3: CASSALETGVAEQYF; DNA: TGTGCCAGCAGCGCCCTCGAGACAGGGGTCGCCGAGCAGTACTTC
V: TRBV7-3; J: TRBJ1-1; size: once; D: TRBD1; CDR3: CASSHRGPNTEAFF; DNA: TGTGCCAGCAGCCACAGGGGACCGAACACTGAAGCTTTCTTT
V: TRBV30; J: TRBJ2-1; size: -; D: TRBD2; CDR3: CAWSPLARASYNEQFF; DNA: TGTGCCTGGAGTCCACTAGCGCGAGCCTCCTACAATGAGCAGTTCTTC
V: TRBV19; J: TRBJ1-5; size: -; D: TRBD1; CDR3: CASSIPGQTYQPQHF; DNA: TGTGCCAGTAGTATCCCGGGACAGACCTATCAGCCCCAGCATTTT
V: TRBV15; J: TRBJ2-5; size: once; D: TRBD2; CDR3: CATKTLAEQETQYF; DNA: TGTGCCACCAAAACCCTAGCGGAACAAGAGACCCAGTACTTC
V: TRBV30; J: TRBJ2-7; size: -; D: TRBD2; CDR3: CAWSVLSSGGYEQYF; DNA: TGTGCCTGGAGTGTGCTTTCTAGCGGGGGCTACGAGCAGTACTTC
V: TRBV29-1; J: TRBJ2-2; size: -; D: TRBD1; CDR3: CSVIDRARIGTGELFF; DNA: TGCAGCGTTATCGACAGGGCACGGATTGGCACCGGGGAGCTGTTTTTT
V: TRBV19; J: TRBJ1-5; size: -; D: -; CDR3: CASSTGGSDQPQHF; DNA: TGTGCCAGTAGTACAGGAGGGTCGGATCAGCCCCAGCATTTT
V: TRBV5-4; J: TRBJ1-1; size: -; D: -; CDR3: CASSTTGTTEAFF; DNA: TGTGCCAGCAGCACAACAGGGACCACTGAAGCTTTCTTT
V: TRBV5-4; J: TRBJ1-6; size: -; D: TRBD1; CDR3: CASSRPGQGDSPLHF; DNA: TGTGCCAGCAGCCGACCGGGACAGGGAGATTCACCCCTCCACTTT
V: TRBV5-1; J: TRBJ1-2; size: -; D: TRBD1; CDR3: CASSLDAGGPYYGYTF; DNA: TGCGCCAGCAGCTTGGATGCAGGGGGTCCGTACTATGGCTACACCTTC
V: TRBV2; J: TRBJ1-2; size: -; D: -; CDR3: CASSERTEGSYGYTF; DNA: TGTGCCAGCAGTGAAAGAACAGAAGGATCCTATGGCTACACCTTC
V: TRBV4-1; J: TRBJ2-3; size: -; D: -; CDR3: CASSQDRGPSGTDTQYF; DNA: TGCGCCAGCAGCCAAGACAGAGGACCTAGCGGCACAGATACGCAGTATTTT